This TCR beta chain stems from a study of radiation and T cells in renal cell carcinoma. Repertoires were generated with immunoSEQ multiplex PCR, while TCRdb's copy carries only in-frame clones and drops some. The sample has around 130,000 clones; about 81% are singletons. The time point here: blood 2 weeks post-SBRT. Treatment here: 15 Gy SBRT to primary tumor, nephrectomy 4 weeks later. This receptor was identified in a woman in her fifties or sixties with renal cell carcinoma. The sample in question was blood, obtained from a patient whose treatment included radiotherapy and nephrectomy.

CDR3 coding DNA: TGTGCCAGCAGCCAAGATCTAAGCAGTACCGGGGAGACCCAGTACTTC. It yields the protein CASSQDLSSTGETQYF. V is TRBV4-2 and J is TRBJ2-5; D gene ambiguous. The V and J ends lost 0 bases and 5 bases respectively, with 16 bases between them. CDR3 length: 16 amino acids. Germline V lookup: CDR1 LGHNA, CDR2 YNFKEQ.